This T cell receptor beta chain was profiled in a study of spatial heterogeneity in lung cancer. For the study at large: Consistently, beta-chain sequences turned up in larger numbers than alpha-chain sequences did. Mean representation of each unique TCR and UMI combination in the raw reads exceeded 9.5 occurrences. Regarding the study as a whole: Among blood samples, ubiquitous expanded tumor TCRs appeared more at resection than at follow-up.

Time point reported: sample taken at primary tumor resection. Unsorted whole RNA from tumor, nontumor lung or frozen PBMC underwent sequencing. Samples came from some 73 TRACERx patients with untreated early-stage lung cancer. This clonotype was counted ten times or more. Its antigen is currently unknown. This CDR3 spans 15 amino acids. Trimming at V came to 6 bases and at J to 3 bases, leaving 8 bases not matched to a gene. In germline, CDR1 is SGHTA, CDR2 FQGNSA. TCRdb redid the calling of the 5' RACE reads with MiXCR, one entry per CDR3 protein. The table records about 3,800 distinct CDR3 sequences, around 8.4% of them present only once.

The chain combines TRBV7-2 with TRBJ2-7; 10 nucleotides align to TRBD2. This receptor was taken from a female donor with early-stage non-small cell lung cancer. The material was PBMCs, obtained at surgery. The CDR3 sequence is CASSLTSGIIYEQYF. Written as DNA, the CDR3 is TGTGCCAGCAGTCTTACTAGCGGGATAATCTACGAGCAGTACTTC.